This section outlines one T cell receptor (beta chain) sequence together with its context. The data originate from a study of blood T cell repertoires in COVID-19. The table came from immunoSEQ multiplex PCR; TCRdb's copy has only in-frame clones and leaves some out. Here the sample spans 290,000 or so clones, approximately 86% being singletons. V trimming: 3 bases; J trimming: 3 bases; junction bases outside the gene matches: 3. The CDR3 is made up of 14 amino acids. Germline CDR1 and CDR2: SGHKS and YYEKEE (reference sequence). The source is a man in his 70s with acute or convalescent COVID-19. This chain links TRBV5-5 with TRBJ1-5, with 7 nucleotides matching TRBD1. Sequencing was performed on peripheral blood. CDR3 residues: CASSSTGNNQPQHF. The CDR3 DNA sequence: TGTGCCAGCAGCTCGACAGGGAACAATCAGCCCCAGCATTTT.